The present entry profiles one TCR beta chain with its context. Antigen: not known. This sample is part of a study of graft-versus-host responses after intestinal transplantation. Study-level background: Uniformly, recipients were administered anti-thymocyte globulin induction with subsequent tacrolimus and steroids for 3 to 4 years. Study conclusions and caveats: Recipient-marrow GvH clones were detected, some having first appeared in ileum or blood.

Here immunoSEQ multiplex PCR was the method, and the copy in TCRdb shows in-frame clones only, minus some. The data show under 55,000 clones, about 91% seen once. In germline, CDR1 is LGHNT, CDR2 FRNRAP. This CDR3 is built from 14 residues. V was clipped by 1 base and J by 8 bases, with 12 bases between them. This chain links TRBV12-5 with TRBJ2-1; possible D gene TRBD1, 6 bases. The TCR comes from a human patient who received an intestinal transplant, so some T cells may come from the graft donor. The specimen comprised PBMCs, sampled 524 days after transplant. The CDR3: CASGLADRTDEQFF. The CDR3 DNA reads as TGTGCTAGTGGTTTGGCAGACAGGACCGATGAGCAGTTCTTC.